What follows are 11 T cell receptor beta chains derived from one specimen sequenced in a study of CD8 T cells in ankylosing spondylitis. Using its own MiXCR run on the 5' RACE reads, TCRdb lists one record per CDR3 protein. The data contain under 250,000 distinct CDR3 sequences, about 10% of them singletons. The material sequenced was blood, either unsorted or a sorted T cell fraction (not recorded which). The source is a male donor with ankylosing spondylitis or in good health (not recorded which).

This clonotype has ten or more counts. The rearrangement joins TRBV25-1 to TRBJ1-1; D is possibly TRBD1 (6 bases). Trimming removed 1 base from V and 2 bases from J, with 11 bases in between. Germline lookup yields CDR1 MGHDK and CDR2 SYGVNS. CDR3 length: 15 amino acids. The CDR3 protein is CASSESGRGNTEAFF. The CDR3 bases are TGTGCCAGCAGTGAATCGGGCAGGGGAAACACTGAAGCTTTCTTT.

This clonotype was seen repeatedly, ten times or more. This chain connects TRBV3-1 to TRBJ1-2; D ambiguous. The V end lost 3 bases, the J end lost 3 bases, and 5 bases lay between the germline ends. Germline CDR1 LGHDT, CDR2 YNNKEL (reference sequence). This CDR3 comprises 12 residues. The CDR3 reads CASSHVYYGYTF. The CDR3 DNA sequence: TGTGCCAGCAGCCATGTGTACTATGGCTACACCTTC.

The table lists this clonotype with many counts. The chain combines TRBV7-2 with TRBJ1-2; the D gene is possibly TRBD1 (5 bases). Trimming cost V 6 bases and J 8 bases, with 22 bases left between them. CDR1 and CDR2 (germline): SGHTA, FQGNSA. The CDR3 length is 15 residues. This CDR3 is CASSSFAGRPGGYTF. The CDR3 region has the DNA TGTGCCAGCAGTTCGTTCGCAGGGCGCCCTGGGGGCTACACCTTC.

This clonotype was observed at least ten times. The V and J genes are TRBV12-3 or TRBV12-4 and TRBJ1-3; 8 positions match TRBD1. Trimming removed 3 bases from V and 0 bases from J; junction bases left unmatched: 1. This CDR3 region has 15 residues. CDR3 protein: CASSLDRASGNTIYF. The DNA of the CDR3 is TGTGCCAGCAGTTTGGACAGGGCCTCTGGAAACACCATATATTTT.

The sample holds many counts of this clonotype. The chain uses TRBV29-1 and TRBJ2-3; 7 nucleotides line up with TRBD2. Germline CDR1 is SQVTM and CDR2 is ANQGSEA. V shed 3 bases, J shed 6 bases, and the junction held 6 bases outside the gene matches. This CDR3 contains 13 residues. The CDR3 spells CSVDPSGSDTQYF. In nucleotides, the CDR3 is TGCAGCGTTGACCCTAGCGGCAGCGATACGCAGTATTTT.

The genes are TRBV27 and TRBJ1-6, with D unclear. V shed 3 bases and J shed 2 bases, with 8 bases lying between them. This CDR3 is 15 amino acids long. The V gene's germline CDR1 is MNHEY and CDR2 SMNVEV (reference sequence). This CDR3 reads CASSFGSTYNSPLHF. The CDR3 DNA is TGTGCCAGCAGTTTTGGGAGCACCTATAATTCACCCCTCCACTTT.

This clonotype has a handful of counts. The rearrangement uses TRBV24-1 and TRBJ2-1; D might be TRBD1 (6 bases). Germline CDR1 is KGHDR and CDR2 is SFDVKD. Deletions cut 4 bases from V and 8 bases from J, with 14 bases between. This CDR3 spans 14 amino acids. The CDR3 DNA sequence: TGTGCCACCAGTGAGCCTACCAGGGGAGATGAGCAGTTCTTC. Amino acid sequence: CATSEPTRGDEQFF.

This clonotype showed up many times. The chain links TRBV10-3 to TRBJ1-1; tentatively, D is TRBD1 (6 bases). The V end lost 3 bases, the J end lost 6 bases, and 11 bases lay between the germline ends. This CDR3 region has 13 residues. CDR1 ENHRY and CDR2 SYGVKD come from the germline V gene. The CDR3 spells CAISDYRESEAFF. CDR3 DNA: TGTGCCATCAGTGACTACAGGGAGTCTGAAGCTTTCTTT.

The chain recombines TRBV6-1 with TRBJ2-6; TRBD2 agrees at 13 bases. V lost 5 bases and J lost 0; bases outside the gene matches: 7. This CDR3 spans 19 amino acids. Germline V CDR1 and CDR2: MNHNS, SASEGT. CDR3 residues: CASSKTSGGYHSGANVLTF. The CDR3 bases are TGTGCCAGCAGTAAGACTAGCGGGGGGTATCACTCTGGGGCCAACGTCCTGACTTTC.

This clonotype was counted between two and nine times. This chain links TRBV7-8 with TRBJ2-2, with TRBD2 matching over 11 bases. This CDR3 is 19 amino acids long. CDR1 is SGHVS, CDR2 FQNEAQ, per germline. V shed 2 bases, J shed 7 bases, and the junction held 15 bases outside the gene matches. Here the CDR3 DNA reads TGTGCCAGCAGCTTAATCAGGGGACGTCTAGCGGGGGGCCTCGGGGAGCTGTTTTTT. It codes for CASSLIRGRLAGGLGELFF.

Ten or more counts support this clonotype. The rearrangement links TRBV11-2 to TRBJ1-1, with D uncertain. Germline loops: CDR1 SGHAT, CDR2 FQNNGV. The V end lost 5 bases, the J end lost 0 bases, and 19 bases lay between the germline ends. The CDR3 has 17 residues. In nucleotides, the CDR3 is TGTGCCAGCAGCCCACCGGGAACGCCAAGATTGAACACTGAAGCTTTCTTT. This gives the protein CASSPPGTPRLNTEAFF. Using reference TRBV11-2 and TRBJ1-1 for the parts outside the CDR3, the full variable domain is EAGVAQSPRYKIIEKRQSVAFWCNPISGHATLYWYQQILGQGPKLLIQFQNNGVVDDSQLPKDRFSAERLKGVDSTLKIQPAKLEDSAVYLCASSPPGTPRLNTEAFFGQGTRLTVV.